This TCR beta chain is drawn from a study of spatial heterogeneity in lung cancer. At the level of the study: Compared with alpha-chain sequences, beta-chain sequences were consistently detected in greater numbers. From matched bulk RNA-seq came a T cell module score, which showed a strong correlation with TCR transcript counts in tumor regions. Findings of the study overall: In tumors, expanded intratumoral alpha and beta TCR counts tracked mutation counts.

In the library, each TCR cDNA molecule bore its own unique molecular identifier. A single record per CDR3 protein comes from TCRdb applying MiXCR to the 5' RACE reads. The table has roughly 23,000 distinct CDR3 sequences, 4.5% to 5% seen once. Time point given: sample taken at primary tumor resection. Whole RNA, isolated from tumor, nontumor lung or frozen PBMC, was sequenced without prior sorting. CDR1 is DFQATT, CDR2 SNEGSKA, per germline (reference sequence). The CDR3 is made up of 13 amino acids. The ends lost 7 bases at V and 7 bases at J; junction bases unmatched: 10. This clonotype was counted ten times or more. Antigen specificity is unknown.

The receptor was derived from a male donor with early-stage non-small cell lung cancer. The chain uses TRBV20-1 and TRBJ1-5, with 7 bases identical to TRBD1. The sequences come from lung tumor tissue, collected at surgery. CDR3 region: CSVRRGPGQPQHF. CDR3 nucleotide sequence: TGCAGTGTCCGGAGGGGGCCGGGGCAGCCCCAGCATTTT.